One sample yielded the 30 T cell receptor beta chains listed below, sequenced in a study of early T cells in non-severe SARS-CoV-2 infection. From the 5' RACE reads, TCRdb called clonotypes with MiXCR, one entry per CDR3 protein. The data show 20,000 to 25,000 distinct CDR3 sequences, around 4% seen once. Sample: whole blood. The source is an adult who was a healthcare worker with PCR-confirmed SARS-CoV-2 infection or an uninfected control (not recorded which).

The chain links TRBV7-2 to TRBJ2-3, with D perhaps TRBD1 or TRBD2 (5 bases each). V lost 1 base and J 4 bases, leaving 9 bases between the germline ends. CDR3 length: 14 residues. Germline V CDR1 and CDR2: SGHTA, FQGNSA. The CDR3 is CASSLGMGPDTQYF. For the CDR3, the DNA is TGTGCCAGCAGCTTAGGGATGGGACCAGATACGCAGTATTTT.

This clonotype was seen a few times. This likely comes from a read error, as the CDR3 has no conserved phenylalanine or tryptophan at its end. The V gene is TRBV28, the J gene TRBJ1-1; D remains ambiguous. Germline V lookup: CDR1 MDHEN, CDR2 SYDVKM. The CDR3 contains 19 residues. V shed 6 bases and J shed 0 bases, with 26 bases lying between them. CDR3 nucleotide sequence: TGTGCCAGCAGGTTCCCTGGATTTGGCGGATCCGGATTGAACACTGAAGCTTTCTTA. It translates to CASRFPGFGGSGLNTEAFL.

The chain carries TRBV3-1 and TRBJ2-7; D is possibly TRBD1 or TRBD2 (6 bases each). CDR1 and CDR2 (germline): LGHDT, YNNKEL (reference sequence). This CDR3 has 13 amino acids. With 4 bases removed from V and 3 bases from J, the gap between germline ends came to 10 bases. The CDR3 bases are TGTGCCAGCAGCCGAGAGGGGGGCTACGAGCAGTACTTC. Translation: CASSREGGYEQYF.

Ten or more counts support this clonotype. The chain carries TRBV7-2 and TRBJ2-2; 11 positions agree with TRBD1. The CDR3 covers 16 residues. Germline CDR1 and CDR2: SGHTA and FQGNSA. The V gene end was trimmed by 6 bases and the J gene end by 4 bases; junction bases not matched to a gene: 7. The CDR3 nucleotides read TGTGCCAGCAGTTATAGGACAGGGGGCCGCACCGGGGAGCTGTTTTTT. It is translated as CASSYRTGGRTGELFF. Full variable domain (missing parts from reference TRBV7-2 and TRBJ2-2): GAGVSQSPSNKVTEKGKDVELRCDPISGHTALYWYRQSLGQGLEFLIYFQGNSAPDKSGLPSDRFSAERTGGSVSTLTIQRTQQEDSAVYLCASSYRTGGRTGELFFGEGSRLTVL.

In its sample, this clonotype was seen many times. The chain combines TRBV28 with TRBJ2-1, with TRBD1 as a possible D gene (6 bases). Trimming removed 6 bases from V and 4 bases from J, with 13 bases in between. This CDR3 contains 14 residues. Per the germline V gene, CDR1 is MDHEN and CDR2 is SYDVKM. The CDR3 nucleotides read TGTGCCAGCAGCTTGGGACATGAGTACAATGAGCAGTTCTTC. It encodes CASSLGHEYNEQFF.

The sample holds many counts of this clonotype. This rearrangement joins TRBV2 to TRBJ2-7; no firm D call. Trimming shortened V by 8 bases and J by 5 bases, and 10 bases separated the two germline ends. The CDR3 consists of 11 residues. Germline V lookup: CDR1 SNHLY, CDR2 FYNNEI. The CDR3 bases are TGTGCCAGCGATGTCACCCACGAGCAGTACTTC. This codes for CASDVTHEQYF.

The table lists this clonotype with a few counts. The chain joins TRBV15 to TRBJ2-4; D is undetermined. CDR1 is LNHNV and CDR2 is YYDKDF in the germline V gene (reference sequence). V lost 2 bases, J lost 0 bases, and 5 bases lay in between. The CDR3 is made up of 14 amino acids. The CDR3, as DNA: TGTGCCACCAGCAGAAATGTAGCCAAAAACATTCAGTACTTC. It yields the protein CATSRNVAKNIQYF. The full variable domain, its missing parts supplied by reference TRBV15 and TRBJ2-4, is DAMVIQNPRYQVTQFGKPVTLSCSQTLNHNVMYWYQQKSSQAPKLLFHYYDKDFNNEADTPDNFQSRRPNTSFCFLDIRSPGLGDTAMYLCATSRNVAKNIQYFGAGTRLSVL.

This clonotype is termed medium-sized (0.01 to 0.1%). The chain is built from TRBV28 and TRBJ2-3, with 11 bases lining up with TRBD2. Germline V gene data show CDR1 as MDHEN and CDR2 as SYDVKM. With 5 bases clipped from V and 0 bases from J, the junction kept 4 bases outside the gene matches. The CDR3 covers 16 residues. CDR3 protein: CASSLTSGTSTDTQYF. DNA of the CDR3: TGTGCCAGCAGTCTGACTAGCGGGACGAGCACAGATACGCAGTATTTT.

In its sample, this clonotype was seen many times. The chain recombines TRBV2 with TRBJ2-5; D call uncertain. CDR1 is SNHLY and CDR2 is FYNNEI in the germline V gene. The CDR3 runs to 12 residues. V lost 5 bases, J lost 7 bases, and 11 bases lay in between. The CDR3 region is CASSPNRGTQYF. The CDR3 nucleotides are TGTGCCAGCAGTCCAAACCGAGGGACCCAGTACTTC.

This clonotype was counted a few times. This sequence joins TRBV7-8 and TRBJ1-6; 8 bases are a match to TRBD1. Germline CDR1 and CDR2: SGHVS and FQNEAQ. This CDR3 is 14 amino acids long. V lost 5 bases, J lost 7 bases, and 4 bases stayed unmatched. CDR3 loop: CASSAQGANSPLHF. The CDR3 DNA is TGTGCCAGCAGCGCCCAGGGGGCGAATTCACCCCTCCACTTT.

The rearrangement links TRBV12-3 or TRBV12-4 to TRBJ2-7; 7 positions agree with TRBD1. J gave up 7 bases and V 5 bases, and 8 bases lay outside the gene matches. The CDR3 covers 13 residues. CDR3 sequence: CASSPHTGVEQYF. In nucleotides, the CDR3 is TGTGCCAGCAGTCCCCACACAGGGGTAGAGCAGTACTTC.

There are many counts of this clonotype. The rearrangement uses TRBV7-2 and TRBJ2-7; D is unresolved. The CDR3 covers 15 residues. Germline V gene sequence: CDR1 SGHTA, CDR2 FQGNSA. V was pared by 5 bases and J by 3 bases, with 17 bases between. Here the CDR3 DNA reads TGTGCCAGCAGCCACCCCGGGCCTAGAAACTACGAGCAGTACTTC. The encoded protein is CASSHPGPRNYEQYF.

This clonotype was counted ten times or more. CDR3 in amino acids: CASSLQGGPQETQYF. CDR3 sequence (DNA): TGTGCCAGCAGCTTACAGGGCGGGCCTCAAGAGACCCAGTACTTC. The chain recombines TRBV7-3 with TRBJ2-5; D possibly matches TRBD1 or TRBD2 (5 bases each). CDR3 length: 15 amino acids. Germline values: CDR1 SGHTA, CDR2 FQGTGA. V was cut by 2 bases and J by 2 bases, with 12 bases left in between.

This clonotype was picked up many times. The chain uses TRBV12-3 or TRBV12-4 and TRBJ2-2, with TRBD2 matching over 8 bases. This CDR3 has 18 residues. With 3 bases clipped from V and 5 bases from J, the junction kept 14 bases outside the gene matches. DNA for the CDR3: TGTGCCAGCAGTTTTTTGGTTGGGGTTAGCGGGACTACCGGGGAGCTGTTTTTT. Encoded protein: CASSFLVGVSGTTGELFF.

The gene calls are TRBV4-3 and TRBJ2-1; D may be TRBD1 or TRBD2 (5 bases each). Trimming removed 0 bases from V and 3 bases from J, with 9 bases in between. The length of the CDR3 is 15 residues. CDR1 and CDR2 from the germline V gene are LGHNA and YSLEER. The CDR3 loop reads CASSQEGDSYNEQFF. DNA for the CDR3: TGCGCCAGCAGCCAAGAGGGAGACAGCTACAATGAGCAGTTCTTC.

This clonotype appeared many times. The genes are TRBV12-3 or TRBV12-4 and TRBJ1-2; D is unresolved. Trimming removed 3 bases at V and 8 bases at J, with 13 bases between. CDR3 length: 13 amino acids. CDR3 protein: CASSFLLRRGYTF. The DNA of the CDR3 is TGTGCCAGCAGTTTCCTGCTCCGTCGCGGCTACACCTTC.

This clonotype has at least ten counts. The chain couples TRBV27 to TRBJ2-5, with TRBD2 as a possible D gene (5 bases). V lost 0 bases and J 0 bases, leaving 8 bases between the germline ends. The CDR3 runs 15 residues. Germline V gene lookup returns CDR1 MNHEY and CDR2 SMNVEV (reference sequence). DNA for the CDR3: TGTGCCAGCAGTTTATCGGTCGGGAACCAAGAGACCCAGTACTTC. Its translation: CASSLSVGNQETQYF.

This clonotype was counted at least ten times. The chain joins TRBV7-8 to TRBJ2-2; possible D gene TRBD2, 6 bases. The CDR3 has 12 amino acids. Between the trimmed V and J ends, which lost 5 bases and 7 bases, there was a span of 8 bases. Looked up from germline, CDR1 is SGHVS and CDR2 is FQNEAQ. The CDR3 nucleotides read TGTGCCAGCAGCCCCGGGGGCGGGGAGCTGTTTTTT. It translates to CASSPGGGELFF.

The J gene is TRBJ1-4, the V gene TRBV20-1; TRBD1 aligns across 7 bases. Germline V gene data show CDR1 as DFQATT and CDR2 as SNEGSKA (reference sequence). The CDR3 extends over 15 amino acids. The V gene end was trimmed by 3 bases and the J gene end by 8 bases; junction bases not matched to a gene: 12. The CDR3 sequence is CSARSRQGLREKLFF. The CDR3, as DNA: TGCAGTGCTAGGTCCCGACAGGGCCTTCGGGAAAAACTGTTTTTT.

This clonotype was seen many times. J is TRBJ1-1 and V is TRBV28; 10 bases agree with TRBD1. The ends lost 8 bases at V and 5 bases at J; junction bases unmatched: 14. The CDR3 runs to 16 residues. CDR1 and CDR2 (germline): MDHEN, SYDVKM. The CDR3 DNA sequence: TGTGCCAGCTACCACACCGGGACAGGGGTCGGGACTGAAGCTTTCTTT. Protein product: CASYHTGTGVGTEAFF.

In this sample, this clonotype turned up many times. The CDR3 protein is CASSLVAVTYEQYF. In DNA, the CDR3 is TGTGCCAGCAGCTTAGTAGCAGTAACCTACGAGCAGTACTTC. The chain carries TRBV7-2 and TRBJ2-7; D is unclear. Germline CDR1 reads SGHTA; CDR2 reads FQGNSA. V lost 1 base to trimming and J lost 2 bases, with 9 bases between them. The CDR3 runs to 14 residues.

This chain links TRBV12-3 or TRBV12-4 with TRBJ2-3; D ambiguous. The CDR3 length is 14 residues. V lost 2 bases, J lost 2 bases, and 8 bases lay in between. The CDR3 DNA sequence: TGTGCCAGCAGTTTACGGCTCTACACAGATACGCAGTATTTT. Translated: CASSLRLYTDTQYF.

V usage is TRBV6-5 and J usage is TRBJ2-7, with a possible D match to TRBD2 (6 bases). Trimming pared 0 bases from V and 2 bases from J, leaving 14 bases between. Germline V gene lookup returns CDR1 MNHEY and CDR2 SVGAGI. The CDR3 covers 16 residues. In nucleotides, the CDR3 is TGTGCCAGCAGTTACTCTTTTAAAGGAGGGCCCTACGAGCAGTACTTC. Translated: CASSYSFKGGPYEQYF.

This clonotype was observed many times. V gene TRBV29-1 combines with J gene TRBJ1-4; no clear D gene. The CDR3 extends over 13 amino acids. The V end lost 3 bases, the J end lost 8 bases, and 13 bases lay between the germline ends. In germline, CDR1 is SQVTM, CDR2 ANQGSEA. CDR3 DNA: TGCAGCGTTGAGAGGAGGGTTGGGGAAAAACTGTTTTTT. Protein sequence: CSVERRVGEKLFF.

This clonotype occurred many times. Here the CDR3 DNA reads TGCGCCAGCAGCGCCCCTGGGTACAATGAGCAGTTCTTC. The encoded protein is CASSAPGYNEQFF. The chain combines TRBV5-1 with TRBJ2-1; D uncertain. The CDR3 has 13 residues. Trimming removed 4 bases from V and 4 bases from J, with 9 bases in between. Germline CDR1 reads SGHRS; CDR2 reads YFSETQ.

This clonotype was seen more than once but under ten times. V gene TRBV6-5 combines with J gene TRBJ1-3; D is ambiguous. Trimming removed 0 bases from V and 1 base from J, with 10 bases in between. Per the germline V gene, CDR1 is MNHEY and CDR2 is SVGAGI. This CDR3 is built from 16 residues. CDR3 loop: CASSYSSRASGNTIYF. The CDR3 DNA reads as TGTGCCAGCAGTTACTCGTCTCGTGCTTCTGGAAACACCATATATTTT.

This clonotype qualifies as medium-sized (0.01 to 0.1%). The V call is TRBV20-1, the J call TRBJ2-1; 8 bases are shared with TRBD2. The CDR3 is made up of 16 amino acids. Per germline, CDR1 DFQATT and CDR2 SNEGSKA (reference sequence). The V and J ends lost 4 bases and 6 bases, in that order; junction bases with no gene match: 14. CDR3: CSAMNMRSGSGNEQFF. Here the CDR3 DNA reads TGCAGTGCTATGAATATGAGAAGCGGGAGCGGCAATGAGCAGTTCTTC.

This clonotype came up many times. The chain combines TRBV10-3 with TRBJ2-7; D is unresolved. The germline V and J ends were trimmed by 10 bases and 7 bases, with 23 bases remaining between them. CDR3 size: 14 residues. Germline CDR1 is ENHRY and CDR2 is SYGVKD. In nucleotides, the CDR3 is TGTGCCACCTCCAATGTAGCAGGTGGACCTGAGCAGTACTTC. Translating gives CATSNVAGGPEQYF.

This clonotype was picked up many times. This chain joins TRBV2 and TRBJ1-5; D is undetermined. CDR1 and CDR2 (germline): SNHLY, FYNNEI. V lost 2 bases and J lost 5, with 7 bases in between. This CDR3 has 13 residues. The CDR3 spells CASSEFGDQPQHF. The CDR3 DNA reads as TGTGCCAGCAGTGAATTTGGAGATCAGCCCCAGCATTTT.

This clonotype was observed at least ten times. V gene TRBV29-1 combines with J gene TRBJ2-1, with TRBD2 matching over 8 bases. Germline-derived CDR1 and CDR2 are SQVTM and ANQGSEA. CDR3 size: 15 residues. V gave up 2 bases and J gave up 7 bases; unmatched junction bases: 10. CDR3 sequence (DNA): TGCAGCGTTGAACCTGGCGGGGGGCGGTGGAATGAGCAGTTCTTC. Protein: CSVEPGGGRWNEQFF.